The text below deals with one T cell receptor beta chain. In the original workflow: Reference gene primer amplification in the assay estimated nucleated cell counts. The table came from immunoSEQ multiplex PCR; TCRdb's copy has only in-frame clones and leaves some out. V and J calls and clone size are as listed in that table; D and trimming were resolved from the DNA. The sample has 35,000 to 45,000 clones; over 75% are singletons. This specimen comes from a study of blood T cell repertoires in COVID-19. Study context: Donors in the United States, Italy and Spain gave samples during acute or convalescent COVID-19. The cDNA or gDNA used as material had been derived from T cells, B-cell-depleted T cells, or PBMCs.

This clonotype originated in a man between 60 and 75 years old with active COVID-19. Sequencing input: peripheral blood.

The CDR3 region is CASSNGQGAANEKLFF. CDR3 DNA: TGTGCCAGTAGTAACGGACAGGGGGCAGCTAATGAAAAACTGTTTTTT. The genes are TRBV19 and TRBJ1-4; 11 positions match TRBD1. Per the germline V gene, CDR1 is LNHDA and CDR2 is SQIVND (reference sequence). The CDR3 consists of 16 residues. The V gene end was trimmed by 4 bases and the J gene end by 3 bases; junction bases not matched to a gene: 4.